Listed below are T cell receptor beta chains from one sample, sequenced in a study of cytomegalovirus exposure and HLA in healthy donors. TCRdb keeps only in-frame clones here, not all; method: immunoSEQ multiplex PCR. The sample has about 190,000 clones, over 70% seen once. Source material: PBMCs. Receptors were obtained from a woman in her twenties or thirties in good health and CMV-seronegative. The CDR3 runs from the conserved cysteine through the conserved F or W. D genes are given only for firm matches. Some rows mark clone size as missing; the rest say once, few, many or name a class of expanded clone.

NA,TRBV7-2,TRBJ2-7,NA,CASSAGGAGSYEQYF,TGTGCCAGCAGCGCGGGTGGGGCGGGGTCCTACGAGCAGTACTTC
NA,TRBV7-8,TRBJ2-7,TRBD2,CASSFVWAGVGRSSYEQYF,TGTGCCAGCAGCTTTGTCTGGGCGGGAGTGGGTAGGAGCTCCTACGAGCAGTACTTC
NA,TRBV7-9,TRBJ2-5,NA,CASSLLAGQETQYF,TGTGCCAGCAGCTTATTGGCAGGGCAAGAGACCCAGTACTTC
NA,TRBV7-9,TRBJ2-7,NA,CSSSLAGDSYEQYF,TGTTCCAGCAGCTTAGCAGGGGATTCCTACGAGCAGTACTTC
NA,TRBV6-5,TRBJ2-1,TRBD2,CASSLAGGLDEQFF,TGTGCCAGCAGTCTAGCGGGGGGGCTAGATGAGCAGTTCTTC
few,TRBV11-2,TRBJ1-1,NA,CASSVPVAGTEAFF,TGTGCCAGCAGCGTGCCCGTGGCGGGGACTGAAGCTTTCTTT
few,TRBV6-1,TRBJ2-3,NA,CASSEAWGSFTDTQYF,TGTGCCAGCAGTGAAGCGTGGGGCAGTTTCACAGATACGCAGTATTTT
few,TRBV4-3,TRBJ1-6,NA,CAGQTFRSSYNSPLHF,TGCGCCGGTCAGACATTCAGAAGCTCCTATAATTCACCCCTCCACTTT
NA,TRBV15,TRBJ2-1,NA,CATRGPKEQFF,TGTGCCACCAGGGGCCCGAAGGAGCAGTTCTTC
NA,TRBV7-3,TRBJ2-7,TRBD1,CASNPTQGAFYEQYF,TGTGCCAGCAACCCCACACAGGGGGCATTTTACGAGCAGTACTTC
NA,TRBV4-2,TRBJ2-2,TRBD2,CASSMRLTGGGELFF,TGTGCCAGCAGCATGCGACTGACGGGAGGAGGGGAGCTGTTTTTT
few,TRBV27,TRBJ2-7,TRBD2,CASSRLAGTYEQYF,TGTGCCAGCAGCCGACTAGCGGGAACCTACGAGCAGTACTTC
NA,TRBV5-1,TRBJ1-4,NA,CASSLTAPSAFPRATNEKLFF,TGCGCCAGCAGCTTGACTGCCCCCAGCGCATTTCCCCGCGCAACTAATGAAAAACTGTTTTTT
few,TRBV7-3,TRBJ2-3,TRBD2,CASSPVSGRAFYF,TGTGCCAGCAGCCCAGTGTCGGGGAGGGCCTTCTATTTT